Reported below is one TCR beta chain. The antigen this receptor binds is unknown. No base quality values were provided; no much bigger clone lies one nucleotide off. Whole blood was used without cell fractionation, so the repertoire reflected all unsorted peripheral T cells. An approximately 2.5 ml sample of peripheral blood was drawn into Tempus tubes for RNA extraction. The first sixteen eligible patients were processed from the enrolled HIV-infected adults, who had not yet received antiretroviral therapy and were about to begin treatment. Patients with febrile or AIDS-related illness, tumors, hepatitis B or C coinfection, immunomodulatory therapy, recent vaccination or treatment interruptions were excluded from enrollment. The TURBO-DNase kit was used to remove leftover genomic DNA, and GLOBINclear was used to deplete globin mRNA. Pretreatment blood from HIV-infected patients was collected just before antiretroviral therapy was started.

From the germline V gene, CDR1 is SGDLS and CDR2 is YYNGEE. The CDR3, from cysteine to phenylalanine, totals 16 residues. The read is trimmed to its CDR3 DNA, 48 bases read in frame from base 1. V gives up 2 bases and J gives up 0 bases, and the segment between their germline ends measures 9 bases. 400 to 550 ng RNA was reverse transcribed with SuperScript III using primers against the alpha and beta constant regions. Alpha and beta chain libraries were generated separately via chain-specific third strand synthesis with multiplexing indices. To avoid primer bias, the protocol used one single primer pair to amplify every rearrangement within a chain, and the protocol also attached molecular barcodes to each cDNA molecule. Purified cDNA was ligated with T4 RNA Ligase 1 onto a 5' RACE adapter bearing a random hexamer and the SP2 sequencing primer site. Second strand synthesis was performed with Phusion polymerase and primed from the SP2 site, and slow temperature ramps were applied to favor optimal annealing. Two random hexamer sequences, both added before amplification and joined together, made up the 12-nucleotide barcode of each molecule. An amplification PCR of 20 to 25 cycles with P5s and P7 primers came after a short first PCR that had added P5 and P7 adapter elements plus a second index. The libraries went through roughly 28 PCR cycles in total, were quantified on a Qubit, were sized on a Bioanalyzer, and were diluted to around 3.7 nM. Sequencing of the normalized libraries was done on an Illumina MiSeq using 2 x 250 paired-end kits. MinElute columns were the means by which the reverse transcription reactions were cleaned up, and the reactions were eluted into approximately 11 ul Tris-Cl. A 1:1 ratio of AMPure XP beads was used to clean the adapter ligations after they had run for roughly 20 hours at 16 degrees C. The paper's processing steps were these. Demultiplexed FASTQ files were processed with a modified Decombinator by which V, J, insert and barcode information was output. Sequences sharing a barcode but differing from the dominant sequence were discarded as errors, and barcodes clustered at Levenshtein distance 3 were counted to estimate original cDNA molecules. The R packages ineq, vegan, igraph and RCytoscape were used for downstream analyses, with IMGT nomenclature and CDR3 definitions applied. The authors computed V gene usage over distinct sequences and counted each TCR a single time to avoid skew from clonal expansion. Within a donor, similarity networks joined unique CDR3 amino acid sequences in every case where two of them were separated by a single Levenshtein edit. Published HIV-specific CDR3s (over 90 alpha, 702 beta) and CMV-specific CDR3s (roughly twelve alpha, some 250 beta) were compiled and searched for in the repertoires. Random subsampling to size-matched repertoires demonstrated that the decreased diversity in patients did not result from their lower sequence numbers. TCRdb handled the public reads itself, with Q25 trimming in fastp and clone calling in MiXCR, and kept productive beta chains. Every CDR3 protein is listed once, alongside the most common genes and DNA of its rows. Here the V and J calls rest on TCRdb's processing, not on the authors' analysis. The sample table lists 3,500 to 4,500 distinct CDR3 sequences, roughly 8% of them with a count of one. In total, the top ten clones hold about 29% of the sample.

These data belong to a study of HIV-infected patients and healthy controls (dated 2014 in TCRdb). Context from the whole study: CD4 counts rose modestly but significantly in most of the 16 patients after three months of therapy, yet stayed below normal ranges. CD8 counts showed no consistent shift during early therapy, whereas the CD4:CD8 ratio rose slightly. Relative to controls, total CDR3 counts per chain did not differ significantly, and patients lacked overall T-cell lymphocytopenia. An undetectable viral load was attained by 11 of 16 patients by the second bleed and by all patients after a further year of therapy. The study tested whether deep TCR repertoire sequencing of HIV patients' small blood samples could capture immune perturbation and reconstitution. What the research found in general, with its limitations: The observed differences in diversity could not be explained by the slight differences in age and sex profiles between the study cohorts. Most CMV-associated CDR3s became more frequent during therapy, although their change was not significant, whereas HIV-associated CDR3s showed a significant decrease in frequency. Significantly higher mean Gini indices were seen in HIV-infected repertoires than in controls, possibly reflecting oligoclonality. The apparent post-therapy recovery of the Gini index in HIV-infected patients was not reproduced in size-matched repertoire data. Roughly threefold more distinct CDR3s and higher Shannon diversity were observed in healthy control repertoires than in untreated HIV+ repertoires. Unequal numbers of distinct sequences between patients and controls complicated comparisons, and size-matching overweighted rare events from HIV-infected data. Eight alpha and eight beta V genes showed significantly different mean usage between HIV-infected patients and controls. In the study, no determination of donor HLA types was made. MAIT cell alpha-chain CDR3s were present at high frequency in healthy controls but severely depleted in HIV+ repertoires. The use of whole blood limited sequencing depth and precluded separation of the dynamics of distinct T-cell subpopulations. Alpha-beta chain pairing was not determined in the samples. More CDR3s were shared between individuals among healthy controls than among HIV+ patients, as measured by Jaccard index and by the count of highly shared sequences. Processing was restricted to sixteen HIV-infected individuals, which the authors judged to be a major constraint on the generalizability of the findings.

This TCR came from an adult with HIV infection. This specimen consisted of blood, obtained before antiretroviral therapy. The receptor chain draws on TRBV9 and TRBJ2-6; no D segment can be confidently identified. The DNA is TGTGCCAGCAGCGTCAGCCCAGGCTCTGGGGCCAACGTCCTGACTTTC. It specifies CASSVSPGSGANVLTF.